This T cell receptor beta chain was captured by sequencing in a study of PD-L1 blockade in urothelial cancer. Overall study context: Blood analysis was done at 3 weeks (second dose) and 6 weeks after treatment began.

The method was immunoSEQ multiplex PCR; TCRdb's version includes in-frame clones alone and lacks a portion of them. Altogether some 84,000 clones are present, around 90% being singletons, with the ten largest covering around 5%. Germline CDR1 and CDR2: MNHNS and SASEGT. The CDR3 extends over 16 amino acids. Trimming pared 2 bases from V and 5 bases from J, leaving 16 bases between. V gene TRBV6-1 combines with J gene TRBJ1-5, with D possibly TRBD1 on 5 matching bases. The sequences come from PBMCs, collected around atezolizumab (anti-PD-L1) treatment. This receptor was obtained from a woman between 65 and 79 years old with urothelial cancer. The DNA of the CDR3 is TGTGCCAGCAGTGAAAGGTCGGCAGGGTCATATCAGCCCCAGCATTTT. It specifies CASSERSAGSYQPQHF.